This note documents a single T cell receptor (beta chain) sequence. As yet, its antigen is unknown. The germline CDR1 and CDR2 sequences are SGHTA and FQGNSA. Losses at the gene ends were 4 bases for V and 0 bases for J; bases not matched to a gene: 7. The CDR3 is made up of 17 amino acids. This record comes from a study of vaccination and CD4 T cells after COVID-19. Study at large: Every participant had a vaccine, which was either BNT162b2 or mRNA-1273, given in two doses.

Researchers used the Oncomine TCR Beta short-read assay to sequence DNA from cultured CD4+ T cells. From the PCR reads, TCRdb called clonotypes with MiXCR, one entry per CDR3 protein. There are around 12,000 distinct CDR3 sequences in the sample; less than 70% occur only once, and over 9.5% lies in the top ten. The treatment denotes: roughly ten-day PBMC culture with coronavirus spike peptide pools or control peptides (ViraFEST assay). General study findings and limits: A relatively small number of convalescent patients were studied, and no early post-infection timepoints were included.

The sequencing sample was made of CD4+ T cells from blood, cultured in vitro. The sequence derives from a human donor who had recovered from COVID-19. This chain joins TRBV7-2 and TRBJ2-2; 8 bases match TRBD1. The CDR3 DNA reads TGTGCCAGCAGCTCCCGGGACAGGCCCGCGAACACCGGGGAGCTGTTTTTT. Protein sequence: CASSSRDRPANTGELFF.